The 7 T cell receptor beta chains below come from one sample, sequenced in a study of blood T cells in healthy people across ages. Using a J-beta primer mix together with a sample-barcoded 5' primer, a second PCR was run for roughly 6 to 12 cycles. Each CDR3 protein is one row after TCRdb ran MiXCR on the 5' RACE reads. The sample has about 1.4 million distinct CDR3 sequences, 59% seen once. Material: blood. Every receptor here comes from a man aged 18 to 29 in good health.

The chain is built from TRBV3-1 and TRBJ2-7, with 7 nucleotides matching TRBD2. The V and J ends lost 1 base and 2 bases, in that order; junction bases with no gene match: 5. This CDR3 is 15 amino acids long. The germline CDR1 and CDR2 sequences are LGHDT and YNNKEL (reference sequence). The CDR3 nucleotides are TGTGCCAGCAGCCAAGGCACTAGCGAGGCCTACGAGCAGTACTTC. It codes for CASSQGTSEAYEQYF.

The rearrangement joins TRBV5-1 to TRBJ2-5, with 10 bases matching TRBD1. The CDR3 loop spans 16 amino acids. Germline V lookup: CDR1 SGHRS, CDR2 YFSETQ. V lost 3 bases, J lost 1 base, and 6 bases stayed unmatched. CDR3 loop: CASSSPGQGPQETQYF. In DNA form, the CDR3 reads TGCGCCAGCAGCTCACCGGGACAGGGGCCCCAAGAGACCCAGTACTTC.

The CDR3 bases are TGTGCCACTCACTCTAGGACCTACAATGAGCAGTTCTTC. Amino acid sequence: CATHSRTYNEQFF. The gene calls are TRBV12-3 or TRBV12-4 and TRBJ2-1, with D unresolved. With 10 bases removed from V and 2 bases from J, the gap between germline ends came to 12 bases. CDR3 length: 13 amino acids.

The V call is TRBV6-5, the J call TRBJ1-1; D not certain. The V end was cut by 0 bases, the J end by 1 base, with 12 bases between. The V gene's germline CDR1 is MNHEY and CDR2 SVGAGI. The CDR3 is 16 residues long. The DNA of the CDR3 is TGTGCCAGCAGTTACTCGAAGTTGGTGGGGAACACTGAAGCTTTCTTT. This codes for CASSYSKLVGNTEAFF.

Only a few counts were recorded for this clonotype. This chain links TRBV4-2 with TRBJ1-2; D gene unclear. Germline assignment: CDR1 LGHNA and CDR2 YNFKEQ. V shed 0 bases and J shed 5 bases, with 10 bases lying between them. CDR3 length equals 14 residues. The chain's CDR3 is CASSQEEEWYGYTF. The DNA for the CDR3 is TGTGCCAGCAGCCAAGAAGAAGAGTGGTATGGCTACACCTTC.

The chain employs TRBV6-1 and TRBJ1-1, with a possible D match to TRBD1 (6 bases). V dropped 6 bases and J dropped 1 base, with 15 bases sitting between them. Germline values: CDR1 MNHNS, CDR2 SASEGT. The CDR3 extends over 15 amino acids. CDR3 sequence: CASRTLQGPNTEAFF. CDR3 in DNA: TGTGCCAGCAGGACACTACAGGGCCCGAACACTGAAGCTTTCTTT.

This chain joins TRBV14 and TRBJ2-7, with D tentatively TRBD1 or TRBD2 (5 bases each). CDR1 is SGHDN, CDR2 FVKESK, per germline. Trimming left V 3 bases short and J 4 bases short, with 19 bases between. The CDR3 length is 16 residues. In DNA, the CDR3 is TGTGCCAGCAGCCATGTCCCGCCGGGACGACCTTACGAGCAGTACTTC. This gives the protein CASSHVPPGRPYEQYF.